Shown below are 14 T cell receptor beta chains from a single sample sequenced in a study of blood T cells in healthy people across ages. Primed by a sample-barcoded 5' primer and a J-beta primer mix, a second PCR proceeded for about 7 to 12 cycles. TCRdb passed the 5' RACE reads through MiXCR, listing each CDR3 protein once. The sample records about 1.8 million distinct CDR3 sequences, roughly 52% being singletons. The sequenced sample consisted of blood. The receptors stem from a woman in her 40s in good health.

In its sample, this clonotype was seen a few times. This chain uses TRBV28 with TRBJ2-1, with TRBD1 matching over 7 bases. V dropped 7 bases and J dropped 0; count of bases not matched to a gene: 9. This CDR3 region has 16 residues. In germline, CDR1 is MDHEN, CDR2 SYDVKM. This CDR3 reads CASIPPDRPSYNEQFF. CDR3 sequence (DNA): TGTGCCAGCATCCCTCCGGACAGGCCCTCCTACAATGAGCAGTTCTTC.

This clonotype was recorded a few times. V usage is TRBV28 and J usage is TRBJ2-5; D gene ambiguous. Trimming left V 3 bases short and J 3 bases short, with 14 bases between. This CDR3 region has 15 residues. Germline-derived CDR1 and CDR2 are MDHEN and SYDVKM. CDR3 bases: TGTGCCAGCAGTTTCGGCCCGGCAGGAGAAGAGACCCAGTACTTC. Protein product: CASSFGPAGEETQYF.

This clonotype was counted a few times. The chain combines TRBV4-1 with TRBJ2-1, with D tentatively TRBD1 (6 bases). The CDR3 has 15 amino acids. V lost 1 base and J 3 bases, leaving 10 bases between the germline ends. The germline V gene has CDR1 MGHRA and CDR2 YSYEKL. The DNA of the CDR3 is TGCGCCAGCAGCCAAGTTGGGGACAACTACAATGAGCAGTTCTTC. It codes for CASSQVGDNYNEQFF.

This clonotype was detected only a few times. This chain links TRBV7-8 with TRBJ2-1; D is undetermined. Germline V gene lookup returns CDR1 SGHVS and CDR2 FQNEAQ. The V gene lost 5 bases and the J gene lost 10 bases, with 12 bases spanning the gap. This CDR3 region has 12 residues. This CDR3 reads CASSAQLREQFF. The CDR3 DNA sequence: TGTGCCAGCAGCGCCCAACTTCGCGAGCAGTTCTTC.

The V call is TRBV25-1, the J call TRBJ2-3; 9 bases align to TRBD1. The trim removed 1 base at V and 3 bases at J, leaving 8 bases unmatched. This CDR3 spans 17 amino acids. From germline, CDR1 is MGHDK and CDR2 SYGVNS. The CDR3: CASSELIGTGRTDTQYF. The CDR3 DNA sequence: TGTGCCAGCAGTGAATTGATTGGGACAGGGAGGACAGATACGCAGTATTTT.

The rearrangement uses TRBV11-1 and TRBJ2-7, with 12 bases matching TRBD2. The J call may be wrong; the DNA end is better matched by TRBJ2-5. The CDR3 consists of 16 residues. Germline CDR1 reads SGHAT; CDR2 reads FQDESV (reference sequence). The CDR3 region is CASSPETSGGGKTQYF. The CDR3 bases are TGTGCCAGCAGCCCGGAGACTAGCGGGGGCGGTAAGACCCAGTACTTC.

The chain is built from TRBV13 and TRBJ2-1; TRBD2 agrees at 8 bases. The CDR3 is 19 amino acids. Trimming cost V 6 bases and J 0 bases; bases outside gene matches: 16. Germline loops: CDR1 PRHDT, CDR2 FYEKMQ (reference sequence). CDR3 DNA: TGTGCCAGCAGTTCCCCCATTGCGGGGGGCCCTGCCTCCTACAATGAGCAGTTCTTC. Amino acids: CASSSPIAGGPASYNEQFF. Combining the CDR3 with reference TRBV13 and TRBJ2-1 gives the whole variable domain AAGVIQSPRHLIKEKRETATLKCYPIPRHDTVYWYQQGPGQDPQFLISFYEKMQSDKGSIPDRFSAQQFSDYHSELNMSSLELGDSALYFCASSSPIAGGPASYNEQFFGPGTRLTVL.

This chain connects TRBV29-1 to TRBJ2-2, with D hard to call. The germline CDR1 and CDR2 sequences are SQVTM and ANQGSEA. The CDR3 is 13 amino acids. The V and J ends lost 4 bases and 1 base respectively, with 7 bases between them. The CDR3 spells CSVGRRNTGELFF. As DNA, the CDR3 is TGCAGCGTTGGGCGGAGGAACACCGGGGAGCTGTTTTTT.

This clonotype has more than one count but fewer than ten. For the CDR3, the DNA is TGCGCCAGCAGCTTGGTAGGTGGGTTCCTCCCAGATACGCAGTATTTT. It translates to CASSLVGGFLPDTQYF. This chain connects TRBV5-1 to TRBJ2-3; D is ambiguous. The CDR3 spans 16 residues. The V end was cut by 0 bases, the J end by 4 bases, with 15 bases between. Germline CDR1 and CDR2: SGHRS and YFSETQ. Full variable domain (outside the CDR3, taken from reference TRBV5-1 and TRBJ2-3): KAGVTQTPRYLIKTRGQQVTLSCSPISGHRSVSWYQQTPGQGLQFLFEYFSETQRNKGNFPGRFSGRQFSNSRSEMNVSTLELGDSALYLCASSLVGGFLPDTQYFGPGTRLTVL.

This clonotype was observed a few times. The chain recombines TRBV4-1 with TRBJ2-7; D is undetermined. Looked up from germline, CDR1 is MGHRA and CDR2 is YSYEKL. The CDR3 has 9 amino acids. Between the trimmed V and J ends, which lost 8 bases and 8 bases, there was a span of 7 bases. The CDR3 reads CASPEQQYF. CDR3 nucleotides: TGCGCCAGCCCTGAGCAGCAGTACTTC.

This rearrangement joins TRBV6-1 to TRBJ2-3; the D is unclear. The germline V gene has CDR1 MNHNS and CDR2 SASEGT. This CDR3 spans 13 amino acids. The V end was cut by 7 bases, the J end by 4 bases, with 12 bases between. In nucleotides, the CDR3 is TGTGCCAGCAACGACGGTACGGCAGATACGCAGTATTTT. Amino acid sequence: CASNDGTADTQYF.

This chain connects TRBV4-1 to TRBJ2-1; unclear D gene. The CDR3 contains 17 residues. Looked up from germline, CDR1 is MGHRA and CDR2 is YSYEKL. V was pared by 4 bases and J by 1 base, with 17 bases between. DNA of the CDR3: TGCGCCAGCAGCCCAGATCTATCACGTATTTCCTACAATGAGCAGTTCTTC. It codes for CASSPDLSRISYNEQFF.

This clonotype was counted many times. The chain is built from TRBV7-9 and TRBJ2-1, with 11 bases identical to TRBD1. This CDR3 comprises 15 residues. Unmatched junction bases numbered 8, after V lost 5 bases and J lost 8 bases. Germline lookup yields CDR1 SEHNR and CDR2 FQNEAQ (reference sequence). The DNA of the CDR3 is TGTGCCAGCAGCCCTGGGACAGGGGGGCTGGATGAGCAGTTCTTC. Protein product: CASSPGTGGLDEQFF.

This chain joins TRBV16 and TRBJ1-1, with a tentative D call TRBD1 (6 bases). Per the germline V gene, CDR1 is KGHSY and CDR2 is FQNENV. V gave up 0 bases and J gave up 0 bases, with 8 bases separating them. This CDR3 is 15 amino acids long. The CDR3 sequence is CASSQSQGLNTEAFF. The CDR3 nucleotides are TGTGCCAGCAGCCAATCCCAGGGGTTGAACACTGAAGCTTTCTTT.